What follows is one T cell receptor (delta chain) and its context. This CDR3 has 23 amino acids. V was cut by 1 base and J by 8 bases, with 47 bases left in between. Germline values: CDR1 TVYSNPD, CDR2 GDNSRS (reference sequence). The sample is drawn from a study of gamma-delta chains in newborns, infants, children. About the study: Polyclonal expansion of innate γδ T cells after birth follows microbial exposure.

TCRdb reran clone calling via CATT on the reads. The table lists fewer than 8,500 delta-chain clones, about 1.5% of them singletons. The sequencing sample was made of blood. This rearrangement joins TRDV3 to TRDJ1, with D tentatively TRDD2 or TRDD3 (8 bases each). This clonotype originated in a child who was a newborn, infant or young child, either healthy, febrile or measles-vaccinated (not recorded which). CDR3 DNA sequence: TGTGCCTTTAATAGTGACCCTCTTCCTACCGTATCCGAGGGGGGATATGACAACGACAAACTCATCTTT. It codes for CAFNSDPLPTVSEGGYDNDKLIF.